A single sample gave rise to the 26 T cell receptor beta chains below, sequenced in a study of OX40 agonist ivuxolimab in advanced cancers. The method was immunoSEQ multiplex PCR; TCRdb's version includes in-frame clones alone and lacks a portion of them. The table records 44,000 or so clones, 79% of them present only once. The sequenced sample was CD4+ or CD8+ T cells sorted from blood, obtained in a trial of the OX40 agonist ivuxolimab. Receptors originate from an adult with an advanced solid tumor such as melanoma, head and neck, liver or kidney cancer.

CDR3 in amino acids: CASSLTGDTEAFF. CDR3 bases: TGCGCCAGCAGCTTGACAGGAGACACTGAAGCTTTCTTT. The rearrangement uses TRBV5-1 and TRBJ1-1; perhaps TRBD1 as D (5 bases). V lost 1 base and J 3 bases, leaving 7 bases between the germline ends. The germline V gene encodes CDR1 SGHRS and CDR2 YFSETQ. The CDR3 runs to 13 residues.

There are a few counts of this clone. The chain has TRBV5-1 and TRBJ1-4, with D possibly matching TRBD1 (5 bases). Trimming removed 0 bases at V and 5 bases at J, with 11 bases between. The CDR3 sequence is 15 residues long. Germline lookup yields CDR1 SGHRS and CDR2 YFSETQ. CDR3 nucleotide sequence: TGCGCCAGCAGCTTGGTCCAGGGCGGAAATGAAAAACTGTTTTTT. Translation: CASSLVQGGNEKLFF.

This chain joins TRBV30 and TRBJ1-2; no definite D call. Germline V gene lookup returns CDR1 GTSNPN and CDR2 SVGIG (reference sequence). Deletions cut 4 bases from V and 1 base from J, with 28 bases between. The CDR3 spans 19 residues. The CDR3 is CAWNPRVGAGGSFNYGYTF. CDR3 DNA sequence: TGTGCCTGGAACCCTAGAGTCGGCGCGGGAGGCTCCTTTAACTATGGCTACACCTTC.

CDR3 sequence: CAISESRGLAGASSYEQYF. The CDR3, as DNA: TGTGCCATCAGTGAGTCACGGGGACTAGCGGGAGCCTCGTCCTACGAGCAGTACTTC. This rearrangement joins TRBV10-3 to TRBJ2-7; 14 positions agree with TRBD2. Germline CDR1 ENHRY, CDR2 SYGVKD. The CDR3 runs 19 residues. V dropped 0 bases and J dropped 1; count of bases not matched to a gene: 8.

The genes are TRBV7-2 and TRBJ2-1; TRBD2 matches 13 bases. This CDR3 is built from 19 residues. The germline CDR1 and CDR2 sequences are SGHTA and FQGNSA. V lost 1 base, J lost 3 bases, and 9 bases stayed unmatched. In DNA, the CDR3 is TGTGCCAGCAGCTTAGAGGTGACTAGCGGGAGGTCGGTCTACAATGAGCAGTTCTTC. Translating it yields CASSLEVTSGRSVYNEQFF.

By its share, this clone is medium-sized. This chain uses TRBV7-2 with TRBJ2-2; D gene unclear. V was trimmed by 1 base and J by 6 bases, leaving 6 bases between them. The CDR3 extends over 13 amino acids. Per germline, CDR1 SGHTA and CDR2 FQGNSA. In nucleotides, the CDR3 is TGTGCCAGCAGCTTAGGTTTTGCCGGGGAGCTGTTTTTT. Translation: CASSLGFAGELFF.

The gene calls are TRBV19 and TRBJ1-1, with D perhaps matching TRBD1 (5 bases). V was clipped by 6 bases and J by 1 base, with 21 bases between them. CDR1 is LNHDA and CDR2 is SQIVND in the germline V gene (reference sequence). The CDR3 extends over 17 amino acids. CDR3 loop: CASSTRRGNLRNTEAFF. The CDR3 DNA follows: TGTGCCAGTAGCACCCGGAGGGGAAACCTTAGGAACACTGAAGCTTTCTTT.

Only a few counts were recorded for this clone. This chain uses TRBV30 with TRBJ1-6; 9 bases line up with TRBD1. There are 13 residues in the CDR3. The junction had 8 bases not matched to a gene; V was cut back by 8 bases and J by 9 bases. Germline CDR1 is GTSNPN and CDR2 is SVGIG (reference sequence). The CDR3 bases are TGTGCCCACGCAGGGACAGGGTCTTCACCCCTCCACTTT. This codes for CAHAGTGSSPLHF. The full variable domain, with the rest looked up from reference TRBV30 and TRBJ1-6, is SQTIHQWPATLVQPVGSPLSLECTVEGTSNPNLYWYRQAAGRGLQLLFYSVGIGQISSEVPQNLSASRPQDRQFILSSKKLLLSDSGFYLCAHAGTGSSPLHFGNGTRLTVT.

This chain connects TRBV11-2 to TRBJ2-3; D is perhaps TRBD1 or TRBD2 (5 bases each). This CDR3 spans 14 amino acids. The germline CDR1 and CDR2 sequences are SGHAT and FQNNGV. V lost 5 bases to trimming and J lost 4 bases, with 13 bases between them. This CDR3 is CASSANLGADTQYF. CDR3 sequence (DNA): TGTGCCAGCAGCGCAAACTTGGGGGCAGATACGCAGTATTTT.

The chain links TRBV9 to TRBJ2-7, with D unclear. Germline V gives CDR1 SGDLS, CDR2 YYNGEE. Trimming stripped 2 bases from V and 0 bases from J, with 6 bases between. This CDR3 region has 13 residues. The CDR3 sequence: CASSVTDSYEQYF. Written as DNA, the CDR3 is TGTGCCAGCAGCGTGACGGACTCCTACGAGCAGTACTTC.

The chain has TRBV5-1 and TRBJ2-3; D is possibly TRBD2 (6 bases). This CDR3 has 15 residues. The germline V gene encodes CDR1 SGHRS and CDR2 YFSETQ. With 3 bases removed from V and 2 bases from J, the gap between germline ends came to 13 bases. CDR3 sequence reads: CASSSSGDHTDTQYF. CDR3 nucleotides: TGCGCCAGCAGCTCCTCGGGGGATCACACAGATACGCAGTATTTT.

This clone was observed a handful of times. V gene TRBV30 combines with J gene TRBJ1-6; the D gene is possibly TRBD1 (5 bases). The CDR3 is made up of 16 amino acids. Deletions cut 6 bases from V and 0 bases from J, with 15 bases between. From germline, CDR1 is GTSNPN and CDR2 SVGIG (reference sequence). The DNA for the CDR3 is TGTGCCTGTATCCCTCGGGGCAGCTCCTATAATTCACCCCTCCACTTT. Protein product: CACIPRGSSYNSPLHF.

V gene TRBV5-1 combines with J gene TRBJ2-2; D may match TRBD1 or TRBD2 (5 bases each). Germline values: CDR1 SGHRS, CDR2 YFSETQ. Trimming stripped 6 bases from V and 3 bases from J, with 21 bases between. This CDR3 is 17 amino acids long. Here the CDR3 reads CASTRAGARKDTGELFF. CDR3 coding DNA: TGCGCCAGCACCCGAGCCGGGGCGCGTAAGGACACCGGGGAGCTGTTTTTT.

The chain uses TRBV11-1 and TRBJ2-7; 11 nucleotides agree with TRBD2. Germline CDR1 reads SGHAT; CDR2 reads FQDESV (reference sequence). This CDR3 has 15 residues. Trimming at V came to 5 bases and at J to 3 bases, leaving 6 bases not matched to a gene. CDR3 bases: TGTGCCAGCAGCACCGGACTAGCGGGCTTCTACGAGCAGTACTTC. This gives the protein CASSTGLAGFYEQYF.

The chain couples TRBV30 to TRBJ1-6, with TRBD1 as a possible D gene (6 bases). This CDR3 comprises 14 residues. V was shortened by 2 bases and J by 8 bases, with 13 bases between the two germline ends. Germline V CDR1 and CDR2: GTSNPN, SVGIG (reference sequence). CDR3 amino acids: CAWSLGGADSPLHF. The CDR3 bases are TGTGCCTGGAGTCTCGGGGGCGCGGATTCACCCCTCCACTTT.

The gene calls are TRBV18 and TRBJ2-5, with D possibly being TRBD1 (5 bases). The CDR3 runs 14 residues. Germline CDR1 KGHSH, CDR2 LQKENI. V lost 3 bases, J lost 3 bases, and 11 bases lay in between. For the CDR3, the DNA is TGTGCCAGCTCACCGAGACAGATAGAAGAGACCCAGTACTTC. Translated, it gives CASSPRQIEETQYF.

The rearrangement joins TRBV6-1 to TRBJ1-5; D is unresolved. Germline CDR1 and CDR2: MNHNS and SASEGT. The CDR3 totals 14 residues. The V end was cut by 4 bases, the J end by 3 bases, with 10 bases between. The CDR3 nucleotides read TGTGCCAGCAGTGTTAGGGCACCCAATCAGCCCCAGCATTTT. Protein: CASSVRAPNQPQHF.

The rearrangement links TRBV4-1 to TRBJ2-7; 8 bases are shared with TRBD1. The CDR3 spans 15 residues. Trimming at V came to 4 bases and at J to 3 bases, leaving 8 bases not matched to a gene. Germline assignment: CDR1 MGHRA and CDR2 YSYEKL. CDR3 DNA sequence: TGCGCCAGCAGCCTCCGGACAGGGACGAACTACGAGCAGTACTTC. Translated: CASSLRTGTNYEQYF.

The chain combines TRBV7-8 with TRBJ2-1, with a weak D call TRBD1 (6 bases). The V gene's germline CDR1 is SGHVS and CDR2 FQNEAQ. The CDR3 is made up of 15 amino acids. V was pared by 5 bases and J by 2 bases, with 13 bases between. The CDR3 reads CASSRTEVTYNEQFF. For the CDR3, the DNA is TGTGCCAGCAGCCGGACAGAAGTTACCTACAATGAGCAGTTCTTC.

The V call is TRBV28, the J call TRBJ2-2, with 8 bases lining up with TRBD1. V lost 5 bases and J lost 5; bases outside the gene matches: 10. The germline V gene has CDR1 MDHEN and CDR2 SYDVKM. This CDR3 comprises 16 residues. CDR3 DNA: TGTGCCAGCAGTGGCACCGGGACAGGCATTACCGGGGAGCTGTTTTTT. This gives the protein CASSGTGTGITGELFF.

The CDR3 loop is CASSLALRGGDNEQFF. In DNA, the CDR3 is TGTGCCAGCAGCTTAGCGCTACGGGGGGGAGACAATGAGCAGTTCTTC. V gene TRBV7-2 combines with J gene TRBJ2-1, with 8 positions matching TRBD2. Germline V gene sequence: CDR1 SGHTA, CDR2 FQGNSA. The V and J ends lost 0 bases and 5 bases, in that order; junction bases with no gene match: 6. The CDR3 length is 16 residues.

This clone has a single count. The rearrangement links TRBV7-2 to TRBJ2-4; 8 positions match TRBD2. The CDR3 extends over 17 amino acids. CDR1 is SGHTA, CDR2 FQGNSA, per germline. Trimming at V came to 4 bases and at J to 1 base, leaving 9 bases not matched to a gene. In nucleotides, the CDR3 is TGTGCCAGCAGCTCATTGATAGCGGGAAGGGCCAAAAACATTCAGTACTTC. Translation: CASSSLIAGRAKNIQYF.

The chain is built from TRBV23-1 and TRBJ2-2; no reliable D call. Being an ORF, TRBV23-1 has a function that is uncertain. V was cut by 0 bases and J by 5 bases, with 10 bases left in between. This CDR3 contains 15 residues. For the CDR3, the DNA is TGCGCCAGCAGTCAATCTAAGGGTGGGACCGGGGAGCTGTTTTTT. It is translated as CASSQSKGGTGELFF.

This rearrangement joins TRBV10-3 to TRBJ2-2; D gene ambiguous. Germline loops: CDR1 ENHRY, CDR2 SYGVKD. This CDR3 spans 16 amino acids. The V end was cut by 4 bases, the J end by 3 bases, with 15 bases between. CDR3 sequence reads: CAISATGPSHTGELFF. The CDR3 DNA reads TGTGCCATCAGTGCGACCGGGCCATCCCACACCGGGGAGCTGTTTTTT.

CDR3 DNA sequence: TGTGCCAGCAGTTTACCCAGGACAGGGGGGACCGAGCAGTACTTC. As protein: CASSLPRTGGTEQYF. J is TRBJ2-7 and V is TRBV28, with 10 bases that match TRBD1. The length of the CDR3 is 15 residues. V lost 2 bases and J lost 6; bases outside the gene matches: 7. Germline V gene data show CDR1 as MDHEN and CDR2 as SYDVKM.

V usage is TRBV4-2 and J usage is TRBJ2-7, with D hard to call. The CDR3 is 14 amino acids. Deletions cut 4 bases from V and 2 bases from J, with 12 bases between. Germline V gene data show CDR1 as LGHNA and CDR2 as YNFKEQ. DNA of the CDR3: TGTGCCAGCAGCCCGAACATGGATACCTACGAGCAGTACTTC. It specifies CASSPNMDTYEQYF.